One T cell receptor beta chain is described in this entry. Enrolled through a virtual design, the participants were between 18 and 89 years of age and came from under 30 US areas. Cohort allocation depended upon clinical history that participants reported. This sample was included in a study of blood T cell repertoires in COVID-19. For the study at large: The origin of the acute and convalescent COVID-19 samples was the United States, Italy and Spain.

The method was immunoSEQ multiplex PCR; TCRdb's version includes in-frame clones alone and lacks a portion of them. The sample lists 350,000 to 450,000 clones, about nine tenths occurring once. The J segment lost 7 bases and the V segment lost 6 bases, leaving 6 bases of the junction unmatched. The CDR3 runs 13 residues. This TCR was recovered from a woman aged 40 to 49 who had been exposed to COVID-19. The sample consisted of PBMCs or T cells enriched from blood (not recorded which). The chain couples TRBV12-3 or TRBV12-4 to TRBJ1-3, with 7 positions matching TRBD1. The CDR3 here is CASSRTQGNTIYF. Written as DNA, the CDR3 is TGTGCCAGCAGCCGGACACAGGGGAACACCATATATTTT.